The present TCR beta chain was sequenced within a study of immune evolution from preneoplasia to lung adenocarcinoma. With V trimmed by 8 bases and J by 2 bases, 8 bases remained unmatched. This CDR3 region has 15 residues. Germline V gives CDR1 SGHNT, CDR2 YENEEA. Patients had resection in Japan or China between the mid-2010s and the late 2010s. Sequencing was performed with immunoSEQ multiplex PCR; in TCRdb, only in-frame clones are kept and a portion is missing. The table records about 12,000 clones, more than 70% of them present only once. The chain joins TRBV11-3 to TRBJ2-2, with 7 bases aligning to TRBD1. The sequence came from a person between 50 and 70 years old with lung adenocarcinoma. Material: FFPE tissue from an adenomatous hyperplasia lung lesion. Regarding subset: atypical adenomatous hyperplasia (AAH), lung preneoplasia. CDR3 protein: CASATGQVNTGELFF. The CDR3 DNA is TGTGCCAGCGCGACAGGGCAGGTTAACACCGGGGAGCTGTTTTTT.